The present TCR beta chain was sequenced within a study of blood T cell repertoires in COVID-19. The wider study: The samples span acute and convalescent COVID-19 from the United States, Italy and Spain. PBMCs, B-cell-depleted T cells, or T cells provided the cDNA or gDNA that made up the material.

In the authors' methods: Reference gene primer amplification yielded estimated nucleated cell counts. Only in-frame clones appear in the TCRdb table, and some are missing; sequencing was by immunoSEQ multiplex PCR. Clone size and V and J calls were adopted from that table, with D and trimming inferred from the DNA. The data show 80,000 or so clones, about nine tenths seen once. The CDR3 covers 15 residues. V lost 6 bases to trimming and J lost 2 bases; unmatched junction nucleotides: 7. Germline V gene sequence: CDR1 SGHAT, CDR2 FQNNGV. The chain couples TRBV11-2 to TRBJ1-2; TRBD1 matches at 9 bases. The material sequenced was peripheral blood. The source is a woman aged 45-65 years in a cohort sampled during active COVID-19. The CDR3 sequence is CASSGWDRENYGYTF. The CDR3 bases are TGTGCCAGCAGTGGATGGGACAGGGAGAACTATGGCTACACCTTC.